These 24 T cell receptor beta chains came from one sample sequenced in a study of blood T cell repertoires in COVID-19. TCRdb keeps only in-frame clones here, not all; method: immunoSEQ multiplex PCR. This table holds under 35,000 clones, approximately 83% found once. Sequencing was performed on peripheral blood. The receptors here all came from a man between 65 and 80 years old with acute or convalescent COVID-19.

V and J are TRBV3-1 (or the pseudogene TRBV3-2) and TRBJ2-5, with 12 bases that match TRBD2. Trimming removed 10 bases from V and 5 bases from J; junction bases left unmatched: 5. The CDR3 spans 13 residues. CDR1 is LGHDT, CDR2 YNNKEL, per germline (reference sequence). This CDR3 reads CATSSGGAETQYF. CDR3 bases: TGTGCCACCTCTAGCGGGGGGGCGGAGACCCAGTACTTC.

A few counts support this clone. For the CDR3, the DNA is TGCGCCAGCAGCCCGGGACTAGTTACGGATACGCAGTATTTT. Translation: CASSPGLVTDTQYF. The chain joins TRBV4-3 to TRBJ2-3; 8 bases are shared with TRBD2. Losses at the gene ends were 4 bases for V and 6 bases for J; bases not matched to a gene: 6. Germline loops: CDR1 LGHNA, CDR2 YSLEER. CDR3 size: 14 residues.

Written as DNA, the CDR3 is TGTGCCAGCAGTTCTGGACTACCCTCACAGCAGTACTTC. Protein: CASSSGLPSQQYF. The rearrangement links TRBV6-5 to TRBJ2-7, with D perhaps TRBD2 (6 bases). This CDR3 has 13 residues. V lost 4 bases to trimming and J lost 8 bases, with 15 bases between them. CDR1 MNHEY and CDR2 SVGAGI come from the germline V gene.

The rearrangement joins TRBV10-2 to TRBJ2-5, with D perhaps TRBD2 (6 bases). This CDR3 region has 15 residues. V dropped 6 bases and J dropped 5 bases, with 19 bases sitting between them. In germline, CDR1 is WSHSY, CDR2 SAAADI. This CDR3 reads CASRMGLPGPETQYF. For the CDR3, the DNA is TGCGCCAGCAGAATGGGACTCCCCGGACCGGAGACCCAGTACTTC.

This clone appeared once. The gene calls are TRBV29-1 and TRBJ2-7, with TRBD1 matching over 7 bases. Germline lookup yields CDR1 SQVTM and CDR2 ANQGSEA. Trimming cost V 6 bases and J 3 bases; bases outside gene matches: 11. There are 14 residues in the CDR3. CDR3 sequence: CSVATGTDSYEQYF. The DNA of the CDR3 is TGCAGCGTCGCTACCGGGACAGATAGCTACGAGCAGTACTTC.

The chain couples TRBV27 to TRBJ2-5; 7 nucleotides match TRBD1. The CDR3 loop spans 14 amino acids. The germline V gene encodes CDR1 MNHEY and CDR2 SMNVEV (reference sequence). The V gene end was trimmed by 5 bases and the J gene end by 4 bases; junction bases not matched to a gene: 7. The CDR3, as DNA: TGTGCCAGCAGTCCGATCCGACAGGGAGAGACCCAGTACTTC. As protein: CASSPIRQGETQYF.

The chain is built from TRBV19 and TRBJ1-3; TRBD1 might be the D (6 bases). Germline V gives CDR1 LNHDA, CDR2 SQIVND (reference sequence). This CDR3 spans 15 amino acids. Trimming shortened V by 5 bases and J by 0 bases, and 11 bases separated the two germline ends. CDR3 protein: CASSATGISGNTIYF. The CDR3, as DNA: TGTGCCAGTAGTGCAACAGGGATCTCTGGAAACACCATATATTTT.

The chain carries TRBV5-1 and TRBJ2-3; D is unresolved. V gave up 0 bases and J gave up 0 bases, with 8 bases separating them. Germline lookup yields CDR1 SGHRS and CDR2 YFSETQ. The CDR3 has 15 amino acids. The CDR3, as DNA: TGCGCCAGCAGCTTGGGGGCGCTTAGCACAGATACGCAGTATTTT. Translated: CASSLGALSTDTQYF.

The chain recombines TRBV5-6 with TRBJ1-2; 8 bases are shared with TRBD1. V trimming: 5 bases; J trimming: 8 bases; junction bases outside the gene matches: 14. The CDR3 consists of 15 residues. CDR1 is SGHDT and CDR2 is YYEEEE in the germline V gene. The CDR3 DNA follows: TGTGCCAGCAGGAACCTGGACAGGGAAGGTCGGGGCTACACCTTC. This translates into CASRNLDREGRGYTF.

V and J are TRBV28 and TRBJ1-4; D gene uncertain. The CDR3 length is 13 residues. CDR1 and CDR2 from the germline V gene are MDHEN and SYDVKM. The V end lost 5 bases, the J end lost 7 bases, and 11 bases lay between the germline ends. CDR3 loop: CASSGGMGEKLFF. For the CDR3, the DNA is TGTGCCAGCAGTGGAGGGATGGGTGAAAAACTGTTTTTT.

The chain employs TRBV19 and TRBJ1-5; D ambiguous. The V and J ends lost 0 bases and 5 bases respectively, with 23 bases between them. From germline, CDR1 is LNHDA and CDR2 SQIVND (reference sequence). The CDR3 covers 19 residues. DNA of the CDR3: TGTGCCAGTAGTATAGATGCCGCGGCACCTCTATATTACGATCAGCCCCAGCATTTT. Protein: CASSIDAAAPLYYDQPQHF.

The CDR3: CASSPGQFSSGANVLTF. The DNA of the CDR3 is TGTGCCAGCAGTCCCGGACAGTTCAGCTCTGGGGCCAACGTCCTGACTTTC. This sequence joins TRBV27 and TRBJ2-6; tentative D call: TRBD1 (6 bases). With 5 bases removed from V and 0 bases from J, the gap between germline ends came to 14 bases. The germline V gene encodes CDR1 MNHEY and CDR2 SMNVEV (reference sequence). The CDR3 sequence is 17 residues long.

The chain links TRBV13 to TRBJ1-2; TRBD1 is a possible D gene (6 bases). The germline V gene has CDR1 PRHDT and CDR2 FYEKMQ (reference sequence). V was clipped by 3 bases and J by 7 bases, with 15 bases between them. This CDR3 has 14 amino acids. This CDR3 reads CASSFSGVRGGYTF. CDR3 bases: TGTGCCAGCAGCTTTTCAGGAGTCAGGGGTGGCTACACCTTC.

This clone occurred once. The V call is TRBV14, the J call TRBJ1-1, with D perhaps matching TRBD1 (5 bases). The germline V gene encodes CDR1 SGHDN and CDR2 FVKESK. V lost 4 bases and J 11 bases, leaving 11 bases between the germline ends. The length of the CDR3 is 11 residues. The CDR3 here is CASSRAGRAFF. Here the CDR3 DNA reads TGTGCCAGCAGCCGTGCAGGGCGGGCTTTCTTT.

This sequence joins TRBV19 and TRBJ1-2; D is unclear. With 7 bases removed from V and 8 bases from J, the gap between germline ends came to 11 bases. Germline-derived CDR1 and CDR2 are LNHDA and SQIVND (reference sequence). The CDR3 extends over 11 amino acids. The CDR3 DNA reads as TGTGCCAGTATTAGCCAGAAAGGCTACACCTTC. Its protein product is CASISQKGYTF.

V is TRBV2 and J is TRBJ2-7; no firm D call. CDR3 length equals 14 residues. V shed 4 bases and J shed 0 bases, with 10 bases lying between them. The germline CDR1 and CDR2 sequences are SNHLY and FYNNEI. The CDR3 sequence is CASSVGSLSYEQYF. The CDR3 DNA is TGTGCCAGCAGTGTGGGCAGTCTCTCCTACGAGCAGTACTTC.

This clone was detected once. The chain joins TRBV5-1 to TRBJ2-7, with unresolved D. Germline lookup yields CDR1 SGHRS and CDR2 YFSETQ. This CDR3 has 14 amino acids. V was cut by 3 bases and J by 0 bases, with 10 bases left in between. The CDR3 bases are TGCGCCAGCAGCTGGGCCAGTAACTCCTACGAGCAGTACTTC. Its translation is CASSWASNSYEQYF.

The rearrangement links TRBV4-2 to TRBJ2-1, with 10 positions matching TRBD2. The CDR3 has 18 amino acids. CDR1 is LGHNA and CDR2 is YNFKEQ in the germline V gene. The V segment lost 0 bases and the J segment 0 bases; nucleotides outside the gene matches: 5. The CDR3 coding sequence is TGTGCCAGCAGCCAAGAGGCTAGCGGGGGAGTCTCCTACAATGAGCAGTTCTTC. It yields the protein CASSQEASGGVSYNEQFF.

There are a few counts of this clone. The chain joins TRBV24-1 to TRBJ2-5; 9 nucleotides agree with TRBD2. CDR1 is KGHDR and CDR2 is SFDVKD in the germline V gene. The ends lost 5 bases at V and 3 bases at J; junction bases unmatched: 6. The CDR3 is 15 amino acids. The CDR3 loop is CATSGVAGGKETQYF. The CDR3, as DNA: TGTGCCACCAGTGGTGTCGCGGGGGGGAAAGAGACCCAGTACTTC.

Here the CDR3 reads CASHATGTGPYEQYF. DNA for the CDR3: TGTGCCAGTCACGCTACCGGGACAGGACCCTACGAGCAGTACTTC. The chain is built from TRBV6-5 and TRBJ2-7; 8 bases map to TRBD1. The trim removed 9 bases at V and 2 bases at J, leaving 12 bases unmatched. The CDR3 length is 15 residues. The germline CDR1 and CDR2 sequences are MNHEY and SVGAGI.

V usage is TRBV6-2 or TRBV6-3 and J usage is TRBJ1-1; D unclear. CDR1 and CDR2 (germline): MNHEY, SVGEGT. The ends were cut back, 10 bases at V and 0 bases at J, with 12 bases in the middle. The CDR3 is made up of 13 amino acids. The CDR3 nucleotides are TGTGCCACCAGCGCAGTCATGAACACTGAAGCTTTCTTT. Amino acid sequence: CATSAVMNTEAFF.

This clone has just a few counts. This chain links TRBV7-9 with TRBJ1-6; the match to TRBD1 covers 8 bases. Germline CDR1 and CDR2: SEHNR and FQNEAQ (reference sequence). V lost 10 bases and J lost 0; bases outside the gene matches: 17. This CDR3 spans 19 amino acids. CDR3 bases: TGTGCCACCTCACAGGGGGAGAACGGCTATAGCTCCTATAATTCACCCCTCCACTTT. As protein: CATSQGENGYSSYNSPLHF.

V and J are TRBV19 and TRBJ2-1, with 10 bases that match TRBD2. CDR1 is LNHDA and CDR2 is SQIVND in the germline V gene (reference sequence). The CDR3 covers 16 residues. V was pared by 5 bases and J by 0 bases, with 4 bases of the junction left unmatched. Here the CDR3 reads CASSLAGGRSYNEQFF. Written as DNA, the CDR3 is TGTGCCAGTAGTTTAGCGGGAGGACGCTCCTACAATGAGCAGTTCTTC.

This chain joins TRBV6-5 and TRBJ1-1, with D unclear. V lost 8 bases and J 7 bases, leaving 20 bases between the germline ends. There are 14 residues in the CDR3. From germline, CDR1 is MNHEY and CDR2 SVGAGI. The CDR3 nucleotides read TGTGCCAGCCTATCTCCGGGAATTTTGGGTGAAGCTTTCTTT. As protein: CASLSPGILGEAFF.